The clone carrying this TCR beta chain was seen ten or more times. Germline trimming cut 0 bases from V and 3 bases from J; bases unmatched to any gene: 0. Germline CDR1 MRHNA, CDR2 SNTAGT. The CDR3 totals 14 residues. Seattle enrolled patients during active infection and tracked them longitudinally. The data derive from a study of blood T cell repertoires in COVID-19. In the study overall: PBMCs, B-cell-depleted T cells, or T cells provided the cDNA or gDNA that made up the material.

Sequencing used immunoSEQ multiplex PCR; TCRdb keeps in-frame clones, though not all of them. Of about 130,000 clones listed, roughly four fifths were seen once; the top ten hold 17%. J is TRBJ2-3 and V is TRBV6-4, with TRBD2 matching 7 bases. The TCR sequence derives from a man aged 25 to 40 with COVID-19, enrolled during active disease. The specimen was peripheral blood. The CDR3 DNA reads TGTGCCAGCAGTGACTCGCGGGAGACAGATACGCAGTATTTT. Protein sequence: CASSDSRETDTQYF.